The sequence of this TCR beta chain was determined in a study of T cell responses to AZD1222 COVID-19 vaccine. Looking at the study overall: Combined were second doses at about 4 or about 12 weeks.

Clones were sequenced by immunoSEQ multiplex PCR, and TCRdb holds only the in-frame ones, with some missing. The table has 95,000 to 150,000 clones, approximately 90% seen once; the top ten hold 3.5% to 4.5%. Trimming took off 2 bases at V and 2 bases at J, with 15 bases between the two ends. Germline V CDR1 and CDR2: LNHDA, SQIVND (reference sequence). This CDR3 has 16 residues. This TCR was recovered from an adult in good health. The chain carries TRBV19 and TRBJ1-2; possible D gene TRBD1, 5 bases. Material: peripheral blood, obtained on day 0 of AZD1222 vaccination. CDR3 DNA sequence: TGTGCCAGTAGTATATTCCAGGGCGGTGGAAACTATGGCTACACCTTC. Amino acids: CASSIFQGGGNYGYTF.